The T cell receptor beta chain described here comes from a study of T cell responses to AZD1222 COVID-19 vaccine. The CDR3 has 16 amino acids. V was clipped by 4 bases and J by 0 bases, with 14 bases between them. Germline V gene data show CDR1 as SGDLS and CDR2 as YYNGEE. The protocol was immunoSEQ multiplex PCR, while the TCRdb copy is restricted to in-frame clones and leaves out a portion. Among about 55,000 clones listed, roughly nine tenths were seen once. This TCR came from an adult in good health. V and J are TRBV9 and TRBJ1-3; D is possibly TRBD1 (6 bases). The sample was peripheral blood, taken on day 0 of AZD1222 vaccination. This CDR3 reads CASSLLGQISGNTIYF. In DNA, the CDR3 is TGTGCCAGCAGCTTGTTGGGACAAATCTCTGGAAACACCATATATTTT. Supplemented by reference TRBV9 and TRBJ1-3, the full variable domain reads DSGVTQTPKHLITATGQRVTLRCSPRSGDLSVYWYQQSLDQGLQFLIQYYNGEERAKGNILERFSAQQFPDLHSELNLSSLELGDSALYFCASSLLGQISGNTIYFGEGSWLTVV.